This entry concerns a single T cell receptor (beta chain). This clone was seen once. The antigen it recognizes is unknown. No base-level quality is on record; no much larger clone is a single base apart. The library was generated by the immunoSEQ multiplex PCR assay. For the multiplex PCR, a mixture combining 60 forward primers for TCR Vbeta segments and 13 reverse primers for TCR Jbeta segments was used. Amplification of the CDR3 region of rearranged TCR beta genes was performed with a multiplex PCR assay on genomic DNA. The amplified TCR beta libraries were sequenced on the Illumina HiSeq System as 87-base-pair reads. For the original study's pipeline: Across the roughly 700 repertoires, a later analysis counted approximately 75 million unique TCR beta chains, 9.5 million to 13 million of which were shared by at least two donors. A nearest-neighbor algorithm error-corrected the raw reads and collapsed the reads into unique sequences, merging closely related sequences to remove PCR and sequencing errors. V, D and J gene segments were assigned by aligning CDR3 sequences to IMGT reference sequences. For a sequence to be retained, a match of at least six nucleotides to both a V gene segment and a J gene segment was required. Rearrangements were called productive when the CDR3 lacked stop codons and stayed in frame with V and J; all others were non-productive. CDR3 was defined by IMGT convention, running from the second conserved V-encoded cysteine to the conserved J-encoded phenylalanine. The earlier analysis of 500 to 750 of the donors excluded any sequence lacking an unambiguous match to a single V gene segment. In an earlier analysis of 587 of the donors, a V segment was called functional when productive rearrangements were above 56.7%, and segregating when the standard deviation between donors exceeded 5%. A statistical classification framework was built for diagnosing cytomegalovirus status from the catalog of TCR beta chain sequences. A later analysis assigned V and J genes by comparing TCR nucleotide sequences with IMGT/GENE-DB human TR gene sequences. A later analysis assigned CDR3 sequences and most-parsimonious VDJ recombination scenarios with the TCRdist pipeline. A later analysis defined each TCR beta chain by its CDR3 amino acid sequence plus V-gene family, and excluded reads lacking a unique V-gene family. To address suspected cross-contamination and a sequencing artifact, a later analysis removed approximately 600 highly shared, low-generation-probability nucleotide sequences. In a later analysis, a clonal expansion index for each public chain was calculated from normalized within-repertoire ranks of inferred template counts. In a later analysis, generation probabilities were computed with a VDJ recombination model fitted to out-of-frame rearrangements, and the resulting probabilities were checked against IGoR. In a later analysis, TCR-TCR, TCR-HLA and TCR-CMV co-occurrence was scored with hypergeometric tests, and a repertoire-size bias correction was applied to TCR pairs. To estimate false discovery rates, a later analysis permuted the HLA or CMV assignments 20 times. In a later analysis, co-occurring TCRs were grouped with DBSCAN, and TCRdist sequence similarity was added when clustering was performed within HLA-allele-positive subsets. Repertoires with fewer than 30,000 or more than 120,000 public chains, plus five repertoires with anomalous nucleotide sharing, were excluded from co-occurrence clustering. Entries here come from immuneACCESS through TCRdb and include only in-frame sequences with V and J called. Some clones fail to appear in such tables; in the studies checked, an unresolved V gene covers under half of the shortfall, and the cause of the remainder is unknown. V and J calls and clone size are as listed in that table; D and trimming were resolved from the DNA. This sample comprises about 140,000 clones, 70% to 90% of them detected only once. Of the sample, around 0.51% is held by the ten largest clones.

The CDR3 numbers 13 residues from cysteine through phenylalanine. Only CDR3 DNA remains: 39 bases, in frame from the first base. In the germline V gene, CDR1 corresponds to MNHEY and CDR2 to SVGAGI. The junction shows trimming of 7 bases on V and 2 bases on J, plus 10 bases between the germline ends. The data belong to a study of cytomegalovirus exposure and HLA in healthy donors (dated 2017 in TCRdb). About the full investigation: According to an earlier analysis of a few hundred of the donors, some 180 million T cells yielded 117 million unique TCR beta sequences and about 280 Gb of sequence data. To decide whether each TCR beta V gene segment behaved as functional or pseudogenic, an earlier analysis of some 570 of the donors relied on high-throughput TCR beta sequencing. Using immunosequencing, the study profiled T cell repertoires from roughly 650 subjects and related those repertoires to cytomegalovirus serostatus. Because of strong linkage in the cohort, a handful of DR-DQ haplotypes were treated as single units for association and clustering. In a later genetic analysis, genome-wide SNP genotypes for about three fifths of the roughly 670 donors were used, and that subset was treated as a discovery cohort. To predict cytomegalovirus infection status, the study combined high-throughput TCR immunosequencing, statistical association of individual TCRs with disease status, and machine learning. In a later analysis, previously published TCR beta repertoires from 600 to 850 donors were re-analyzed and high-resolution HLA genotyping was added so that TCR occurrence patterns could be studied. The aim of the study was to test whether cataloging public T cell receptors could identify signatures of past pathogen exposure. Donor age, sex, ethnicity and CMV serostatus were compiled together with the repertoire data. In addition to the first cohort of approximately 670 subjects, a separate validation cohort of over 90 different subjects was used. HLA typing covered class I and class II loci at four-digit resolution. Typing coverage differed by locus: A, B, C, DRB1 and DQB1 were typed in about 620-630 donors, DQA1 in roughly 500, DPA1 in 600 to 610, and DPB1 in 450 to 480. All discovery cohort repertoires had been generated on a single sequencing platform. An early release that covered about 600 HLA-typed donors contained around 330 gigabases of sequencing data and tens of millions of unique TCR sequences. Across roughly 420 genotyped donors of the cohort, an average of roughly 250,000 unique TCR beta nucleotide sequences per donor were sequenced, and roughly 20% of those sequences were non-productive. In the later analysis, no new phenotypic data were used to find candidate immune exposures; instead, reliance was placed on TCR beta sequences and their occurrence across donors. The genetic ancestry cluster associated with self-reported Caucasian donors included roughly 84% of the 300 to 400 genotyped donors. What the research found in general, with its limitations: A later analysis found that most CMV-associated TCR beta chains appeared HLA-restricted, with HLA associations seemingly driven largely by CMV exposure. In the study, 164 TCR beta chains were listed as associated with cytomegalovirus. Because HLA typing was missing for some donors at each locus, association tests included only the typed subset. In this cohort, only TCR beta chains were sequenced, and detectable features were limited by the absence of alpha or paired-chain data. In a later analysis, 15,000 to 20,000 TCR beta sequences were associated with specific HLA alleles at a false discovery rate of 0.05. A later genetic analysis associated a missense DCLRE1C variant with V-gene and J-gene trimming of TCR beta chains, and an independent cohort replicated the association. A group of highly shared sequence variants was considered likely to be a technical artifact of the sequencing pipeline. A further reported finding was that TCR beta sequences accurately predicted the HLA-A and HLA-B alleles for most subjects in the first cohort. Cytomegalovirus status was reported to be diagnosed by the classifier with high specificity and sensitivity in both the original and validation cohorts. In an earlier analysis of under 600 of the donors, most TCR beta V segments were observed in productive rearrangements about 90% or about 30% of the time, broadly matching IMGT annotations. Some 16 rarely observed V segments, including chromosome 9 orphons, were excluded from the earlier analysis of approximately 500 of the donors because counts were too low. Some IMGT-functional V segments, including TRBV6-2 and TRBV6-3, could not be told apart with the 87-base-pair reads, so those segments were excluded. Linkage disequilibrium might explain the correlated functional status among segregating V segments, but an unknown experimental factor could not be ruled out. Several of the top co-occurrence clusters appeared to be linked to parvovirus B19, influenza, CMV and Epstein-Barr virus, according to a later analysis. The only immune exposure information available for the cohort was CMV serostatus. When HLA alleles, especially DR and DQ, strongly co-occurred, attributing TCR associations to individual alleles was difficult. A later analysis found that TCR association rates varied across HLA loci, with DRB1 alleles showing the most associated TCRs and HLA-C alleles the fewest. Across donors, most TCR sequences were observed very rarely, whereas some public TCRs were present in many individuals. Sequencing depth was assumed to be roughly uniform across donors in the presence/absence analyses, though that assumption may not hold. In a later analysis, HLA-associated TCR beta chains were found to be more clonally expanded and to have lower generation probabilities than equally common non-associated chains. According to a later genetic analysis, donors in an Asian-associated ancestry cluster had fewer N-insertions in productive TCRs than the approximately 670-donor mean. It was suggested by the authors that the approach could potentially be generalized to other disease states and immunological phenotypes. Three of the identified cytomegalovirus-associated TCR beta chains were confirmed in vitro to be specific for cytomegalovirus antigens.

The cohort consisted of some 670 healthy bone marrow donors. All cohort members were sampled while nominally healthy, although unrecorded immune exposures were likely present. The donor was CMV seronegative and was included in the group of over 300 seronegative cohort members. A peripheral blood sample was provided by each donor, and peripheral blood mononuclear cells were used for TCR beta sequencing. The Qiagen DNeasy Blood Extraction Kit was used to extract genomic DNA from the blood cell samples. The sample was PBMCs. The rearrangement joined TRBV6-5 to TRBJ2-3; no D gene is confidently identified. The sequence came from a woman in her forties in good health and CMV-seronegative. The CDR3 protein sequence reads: CASTKADTDTQYF. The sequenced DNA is TGTGCCAGCACCAAGGCGGACACAGATACGCAGTATTTT.